The 16 T cell receptor beta chains listed next were all sequenced from one sample in a study of cytotoxic CD8 clonotypes in ibrutinib-treated CLL. Clones were read by immunoSEQ multiplex PCR, and TCRdb kept only the in-frame ones, dropping some. Among more than 300,000 clones listed, about 77% were seen once. Source: PBMCs, taken before ibrutinib treatment. The receptors originated from a human donor with chronic lymphocytic leukemia.

J is TRBJ1-5 and V is TRBV6-5, with no clear D. The length of the CDR3 is 12 residues. The germline V and J ends were trimmed by 2 bases and 15 bases, with 14 bases remaining between them. CDR1 is MNHEY and CDR2 is SVGAGI in the germline V gene. The CDR3 nucleotides are TGTGCCAGCAGTTACCTGGACCGCGACCTGCATTTT. Protein sequence: CASSYLDRDLHF.

The CDR3 sequence: CASSLRWRERGETQYF. The DNA for the CDR3 is TGTGCCAGCAGCTTACGATGGCGGGAGCGAGGAGAGACCCAGTACTTC. The rearrangement links TRBV11-2 to TRBJ2-5; 7 bases fit TRBD2. The trim removed 2 bases at V and 4 bases at J, leaving 10 bases unmatched. Per the germline V gene, CDR1 is SGHAT and CDR2 is FQNNGV. The CDR3 is 16 amino acids.

J is TRBJ2-7 and V is TRBV6-1; 8 bases align to TRBD1. The CDR3 sequence is 16 residues long. In germline, CDR1 is MNHNS, CDR2 SASEGT. V lost 2 bases, J lost 4 bases, and 10 bases stayed unmatched. The CDR3 nucleotides are TGTGCCAGCAGTGAATATGCCAGGGGGCTTAGGTACGAGCAGTACTTC. Protein product: CASSEYARGLRYEQYF.

The rearrangement links TRBV9 to TRBJ1-1; D gene unclear. V gave up 0 bases and J gave up 1 base, with 13 bases separating them. CDR1 and CDR2 from the germline V gene are SGDLS and YYNGEE. The CDR3 totals 16 residues. CDR3 in DNA: TGTGCCAGCAGCGTAGTCTCGGGTAGAGGGAACACTGAAGCTTTCTTT. It yields the protein CASSVVSGRGNTEAFF.

The rearrangement links TRBV6-6 to TRBJ1-1; D is unclear. Germline V lookup: CDR1 MNHNY, CDR2 SVGAGI (reference sequence). The CDR3 is made up of 13 amino acids. The ends were cut back, 11 bases at V and 1 base at J, with 14 bases in the middle. The CDR3 nucleotides read TGTGCCTCTTCTCCACCGGAGAACACTGAAGCTTTCTTT. This codes for CASSPPENTEAFF.

The J gene is TRBJ1-1, the V gene TRBV25-1; TRBD1 might be the D (5 bases). Germline V gene lookup returns CDR1 MGHDK and CDR2 SYGVNS. V lost 3 bases and J lost 3, with 17 bases in between. This CDR3 region has 16 residues. In DNA form, the CDR3 reads TGTGCCAGCAGTGATAGGCTCCAGGGTCGTGACACTGAAGCTTTCTTT. This gives the protein CASSDRLQGRDTEAFF. The full variable domain, its missing parts supplied by reference TRBV25-1 and TRBJ1-1, is EADIYQTPRYLVIGTGKKITLECSQTMGHDKMYWYQQDPGMELHLIHYSYGVNSTEKGDLSSESTVSRIRTEHFPLTLESARPSHTSQYLCASSDRLQGRDTEAFFGQGTRLTVV.

The chain joins TRBV7-6 to TRBJ2-7; the D gene is possibly TRBD2 (7 bases). This CDR3 is built from 14 residues. Trimming shortened V by 0 bases and J by 3 bases, and 9 bases separated the two germline ends. Germline V gene sequence: CDR1 SGHVS, CDR2 FNYEAQ. The CDR3 spells CASSLAGGHYEQYF. The CDR3, as DNA: TGTGCCAGCAGCTTAGCGGGGGGGCACTACGAGCAGTACTTC.

The rearrangement links TRBV19 to TRBJ2-5, with TRBD2 identical over 11 bases. The V segment lost 6 bases and the J segment 4 bases; nucleotides outside the gene matches: 7. Per the germline V gene, CDR1 is LNHDA and CDR2 is SQIVND (reference sequence). The CDR3 consists of 15 residues. CDR3 loop: CASSQMGLAAETQYF. The CDR3, as DNA: TGTGCCAGTAGCCAAATGGGACTAGCGGCAGAGACCCAGTACTTC.

This chain connects TRBV2 to TRBJ2-7; D gene uncertain. The CDR3 covers 14 residues. The V gene's germline CDR1 is SNHLY and CDR2 FYNNEI. V dropped 4 bases and J dropped 2 bases, with 12 bases sitting between them. Here the CDR3 DNA reads TGTGCCAGCAGTGTTCGGGCCAATACCTACGAGCAGTACTTC. Its translation: CASSVRANTYEQYF.

V gene TRBV7-6 combines with J gene TRBJ1-3, with D unresolved. The V gene lost 5 bases and the J gene lost 8 bases, with 16 bases spanning the gap. The CDR3 consists of 14 residues. Germline loops: CDR1 SGHVS, CDR2 FNYEAQ. The DNA of the CDR3 is TGTGCCAGCAGCCCAGCACCTACCGGGGACACCATATATTTT. Translation: CASSPAPTGDTIYF.

The V gene is TRBV5-5, the J gene TRBJ2-1; 7 positions agree with TRBD2. The CDR3 is 15 residues long. Germline CDR1 reads SGHKS; CDR2 reads YYEKEE (reference sequence). With 0 bases clipped from V and 3 bases from J, the junction kept 3 bases outside the gene matches. The CDR3 reads CASSLGLAGYNEQFF. CDR3 coding DNA: TGTGCCAGCAGCTTGGGACTAGCAGGCTACAATGAGCAGTTCTTC. Supplemented by reference TRBV5-5 and TRBJ2-1, the full variable domain reads DAGVTQSPTHLIKTRGQQVTLRCSPISGHKSVSWYQQVLGQGPQFIFQYYEKEERGRGNFPDRFSARQFPNYSSELNVNALLLGDSALYLCASSLGLAGYNEQFFGPGTRLTVL.

This rearrangement joins TRBV29-1 to TRBJ2-1, with D tentatively TRBD2 (6 bases). V was shortened by 3 bases and J by 5 bases, with 17 bases between the two germline ends. The germline CDR1 and CDR2 sequences are SQVTM and ANQGSEA. The CDR3 covers 15 residues. Here the CDR3 reads CSVDGGWERDNEQFF. The CDR3 DNA is TGCAGCGTTGACGGAGGGTGGGAGAGGGACAATGAGCAGTTCTTC.

The chain combines TRBV11-2 with TRBJ2-1, with D hard to call. Germline V lookup: CDR1 SGHAT, CDR2 FQNNGV. V lost 2 bases and J lost 5, with 7 bases in between. CDR3 size: 13 residues. The CDR3 DNA sequence: TGTGCCAGCAGCTTAAGTTCACACAATGAGCAGTTCTTC. Translated, it gives CASSLSSHNEQFF.

The chain employs TRBV15 and TRBJ2-7; 7 bases line up with TRBD2. Trimming cost V 0 bases and J 0 bases; bases outside gene matches: 5. Looked up from germline, CDR1 is LNHNV and CDR2 is YYDKDF (reference sequence). This CDR3 comprises 16 residues. The CDR3, as DNA: TGTGCCACCAGCAGAGATCCTCCTAGCGGCTCCTACGAGCAGTACTTC. It specifies CATSRDPPSGSYEQYF.

The chain couples TRBV7-3 to TRBJ1-2; TRBD1 aligns across 7 bases. The CDR3 contains 16 residues. CDR1 is SGHTA and CDR2 is FQGTGA in the germline V gene. The ends lost 4 bases at V and 3 bases at J; junction bases unmatched: 11. For the CDR3, the DNA is TGTGCCAGCAGCTCCACCGGGACAGTCAATTACTATGGCTACACCTTC. As protein: CASSSTGTVNYYGYTF.

The chain is built from TRBV4-2 and TRBJ1-2; perhaps TRBD1 as D (5 bases). Germline values: CDR1 LGHNA, CDR2 YNFKEQ. This CDR3 spans 15 amino acids. Between the trimmed V and J ends, which lost 4 bases and 2 bases, there was a span of 14 bases. The CDR3 sequence: CASSPPGTGNYGYTF. In DNA form, the CDR3 reads TGTGCCAGCAGCCCACCCGGGACGGGCAACTATGGCTACACCTTC.